One TCR beta chain is described in this entry. Its antigen is unknown. Deep was the level used in running the assay. TCRdb keeps only in-frame clones here, not all; method: immunoSEQ multiplex PCR. There are about 2.5 million clones in the sample; around 92% occur only once, and 0.3% to 0.4% lies in the top ten. The CDR3 totals 15 residues. J was trimmed by 6 bases and V by 5 bases; bases with no gene match: 9. CDR1 MDHEN and CDR2 SYDVKM come from the germline V gene. The sample comes from a study of shared clonotypes between healthy human individuals. Broader study findings: Sampling was confined to blood; repertoires within tissues likely differ. Rarefaction showed sorted-subset sequencing was incomplete despite large depth. When naive CD4 clonotypes were compared across a few donors, 4% to 6.5% were shared.

The V call is TRBV28, the J call TRBJ2-1, with 8 bases aligning to TRBD2. Sequencing used naive CD4+ T cells from PBMCs. Documented subset: CD45RA+ positively selected. The clonotype originates from a man between 18 and 35 years old in good health. Some clones in this sample may be carry-over from other donors' samples. The CDR3 is CASSGSGNLRNEQFF. DNA for the CDR3: TGTGCCAGCAGTGGTAGCGGGAACCTACGCAATGAGCAGTTCTTC.